Sequencing of this T cell receptor (beta chain) was carried out in a study of T cells after yellow fever vaccination (dated by TCRdb to the late 2010s). The study in broad terms: The SMART-Seq v4 Ultra Low Input RNA kit was used to prepare libraries from fractions with low cell numbers. To follow T-cell clones before and after primary and booster YFV17D yellow fever vaccination, bulk TCR alpha and beta repertoires were sequenced over time. Two healthy male donors made up the cohort, one aged 18 to 30 years and the other aged 30 to 39 years. Blood was drawn at multiple timepoints before and after primary and secondary immunization, with bulk PBMC replicates and cell subsets isolated. What the study reported, not specific to this receptor: After the booster, most clones that had expanded after primary vaccination were detected again (nearly 98% of CD4 and 70% to 90% of CD8), suggesting broad maintenance of memory. Compared with the primary T-cell response, the secondary T-cell response was faster but weaker, reaching its peak on day 5 rather than on day 15. Because only a couple of donors were included in the study, the extent to which the findings can be generalized is limited. A small share of clonotypes was detected in both CD4 and CD8 compartments, with the overlap likely arising from convergent recombination. Computational filtering was needed because FACS-sorted repertoires could contain abundant contaminating clonotypes from the bulk population.

In its sample, this clonotype was seen a few times. What this receptor recognizes is not known. There are no base qualities to consult, and no much larger clone falls within one base. Synthesis of TCR cDNA relied on 5'RACE template switching, a step that introduced a universal primer site along with unique molecular identifiers. Priming for cDNA synthesis came from both the TCR alpha and TCR beta constant segments. Libraries were amplified in two PCR steps, with sample barcodes and sequencing adapters added in the second step. Sequencing of libraries was done on Illumina HiSeq 2500 (2x100 bp) or NovaSeq (2x150 bp). The published analysis was carried out like this. Demultiplexing of reads and collapsing into UMI consensus sequences were performed with MIGEC, and V(D)J alignment was carried out with MiXCR. Vaccine-responding clonotypes were defined with edgeR using replicate PBMC samples, requiring FDR below 0.01 and a log2 fold change above 5 up to day 15. Each bulk clonotype was labeled CD4 or CD8 based on which sequenced repertoire, CD4 or CD8, contained the clonotype at higher abundance. Using fastp at Q25 and MiXCR, TCRdb reprocessed the public reads and kept productive beta chains. When rows share a CDR3 protein, they turn into one entry using the most common DNA and genes. None of the V and J calls come from the authors' own analysis; TCRdb made them. Within this sample are 150,000 to 200,000 distinct CDR3 sequences, with approximately 6% of them counted one time only. Of the sample, roughly 3% is held by the ten largest clones.

According to the study, the label for this sample's treatment or condition signals: live attenuated yellow fever vaccine strain. A standard Ficoll-Paque protocol was used to isolate PBMCs from peripheral blood. CD4 and CD8 T-cell fractions were isolated with Dynabeads CD4 and CD8 positive selection kits. TriZol was used to extract RNA from bulk PBMCs, from CD4 and CD8 fractions, and from dextramer-positive and dextramer-negative fractions. The junction carries 11 bases between V and J, which are trimmed by 2 bases and 4 bases respectively. From a lookup of the germline V gene, CDR1 and CDR2 are MNHNS and SASEGT. The CDR3 starts with the cysteine, ends with the phenylalanine, and has 15 residues. Of all the DNA, just the CDR3 is kept, 45 bases in frame from base 1.

The sequencing here drew on CD4+ T cells sorted from PBMCs, taken on the day of the first yellow fever vaccination. The TCR sequence derives from a man aged 18 to 30 who received the YFV17D yellow fever vaccine. Here the chain combines TRBV6-1 and TRBJ1-4; the D gene is possibly TRBD1, with 5 bases matching. The CDR3 has the sequence CASSEMGQGNEKLFF. In nucleotide form, the sequence is TGTGCCAGCAGTGAAATGGGGCAGGGTAATGAAAAACTGTTTTTT.